This entry describes one T cell receptor beta chain. A much more abundant neighbour one base away suggests this may be a read error. MiXCR, run by TCRdb on the 5' RACE reads, gives a single entry per CDR3 protein. The sample records approximately 8,800 distinct CDR3 sequences, roughly 36% being singletons. Germline lookup yields CDR1 SGHNT and CDR2 YYREEE (reference sequence). The CDR3 covers 15 residues. The germline V and J ends were trimmed by 4 bases and 4 bases, with 12 bases remaining between them. J is TRBJ2-6 and V is TRBV5-4; D might be TRBD1 (7 bases). The sequenced sample consisted of tumor-infiltrating memory CD4+ T cells sorted from the breast tumor. The subset was: memory CD4+ T cells, CD4+CD45RO+CD25-. This sequence originates from a female donor with breast cancer. DNA of the CDR3: TGTGCCAGCAGCCGCAGGGGGGCAGGGGCCAACGTCCTGACTTTC. As protein: CASSRRGAGANVLTF.